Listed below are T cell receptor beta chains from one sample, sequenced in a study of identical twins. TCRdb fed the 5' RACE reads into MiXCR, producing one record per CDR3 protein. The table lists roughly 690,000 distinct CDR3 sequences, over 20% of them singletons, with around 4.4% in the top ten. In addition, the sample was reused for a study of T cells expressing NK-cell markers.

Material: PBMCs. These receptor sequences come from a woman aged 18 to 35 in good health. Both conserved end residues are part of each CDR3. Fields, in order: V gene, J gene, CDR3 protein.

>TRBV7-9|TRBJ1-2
CASSLATSNYGYTF
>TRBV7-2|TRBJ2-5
CASSPGGLHLRETQYF
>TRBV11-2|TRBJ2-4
CASNGLASAKNIQYF
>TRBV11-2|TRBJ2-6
CASSLGQTANVLTF
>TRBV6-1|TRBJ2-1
CASSPRLAGGPGRNEQFF
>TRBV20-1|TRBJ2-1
CSAEPGLPYNEQFF
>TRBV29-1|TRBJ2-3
CSVAGDGTDTQYF
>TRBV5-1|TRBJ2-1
CASSLALAGGNTYNEQFF
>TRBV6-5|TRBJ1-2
CASRGQRGYTF
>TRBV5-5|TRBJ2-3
CASSWGLAEDTQYF
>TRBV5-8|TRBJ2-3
CASKAGRTDTQYF
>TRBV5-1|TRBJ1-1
CASSLYENTEAFF
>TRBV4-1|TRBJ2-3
CASRPTGGFTDTQYF